Below are 16 T cell receptor beta chains sequenced from a single sample in a study of PD-L1 blockade in urothelial cancer. Repertoires were generated with immunoSEQ multiplex PCR, while TCRdb's copy carries only in-frame clones and drops some. The table records approximately 90,000 clones, around 83% of them present only once. The time point: pretreatment peripheral blood. Sequences were derived from PBMCs, sampled around atezolizumab (anti-PD-L1) treatment. The receptor set was obtained from a man in his sixties with urothelial cancer.

This clone was recorded a few times. Here the CDR3 DNA reads TGCGCCAGCAGCTCCGTAGACAGGGATTCCGGGGAGCTGTTTTTT. It yields the protein CASSSVDRDSGELFF. V gene TRBV5-1 combines with J gene TRBJ2-2; 7 bases are shared with TRBD1. Germline V gene lookup returns CDR1 SGHRS and CDR2 YFSETQ. The ends lost 3 bases at V and 6 bases at J; junction bases unmatched: 8. The CDR3 is made up of 15 amino acids.

The chain links TRBV30 to TRBJ2-7, with D perhaps matching TRBD1 (5 bases). V gave up 7 bases and J gave up 4 bases, with 11 bases separating them. Per germline, CDR1 GTSNPN and CDR2 SVGIG (reference sequence). The CDR3 consists of 11 residues. For the CDR3, the DNA is TGTGCCTTACAAAGGGGTTACGAGCAGTACTTC. Its protein product is CALQRGYEQYF.

This chain links TRBV5-5 with TRBJ2-1; D might be TRBD1 (6 bases). This CDR3 region has 17 residues. Germline CDR1 reads SGHKS; CDR2 reads YYEKEE (reference sequence). V shed 0 bases and J shed 0 bases, with 13 bases lying between them. Here the CDR3 DNA reads TGTGCCAGCAGCTTGGGAGGTAGGGGGTCCTCCTACAATGAGCAGTTCTTC. It specifies CASSLGGRGSSYNEQFF.

The V gene is TRBV14, the J gene TRBJ2-7; D is possibly TRBD2 (5 bases). V gave up 4 bases and J gave up 2 bases, with 12 bases separating them. Germline V gene sequence: CDR1 SGHDN, CDR2 FVKESK. This CDR3 comprises 14 residues. CDR3 bases: TGTGCCAGCAGCCCCCGCGGGTTAACCTACGAGCAGTACTTC. Its protein is CASSPRGLTYEQYF.

The rearrangement links TRBV27 to TRBJ2-7; TRBD2 matches at 11 bases. V gave up 4 bases and J gave up 3 bases; unmatched junction bases: 5. The CDR3 loop spans 15 amino acids. Germline CDR1 MNHEY, CDR2 SMNVEV (reference sequence). Written as DNA, the CDR3 is TGTGCCAGCAGTTCACAACTAGCGGGAGTCTACGAGCAGTACTTC. The encoded protein is CASSSQLAGVYEQYF.

This chain links TRBV6-1 with TRBJ1-1; 10 positions agree with TRBD1. With 2 bases clipped from V and 7 bases from J, the junction kept 4 bases outside the gene matches. Germline CDR1 reads MNHNS; CDR2 reads SASEGT. The CDR3 has 14 residues. The CDR3 nucleotides read TGTGCCAGCAGTGAACCGGACAGGGGGGGTGAAGCTTTCTTT. Translation gives CASSEPDRGGEAFF.

V gene TRBV29-1 combines with J gene TRBJ2-7, with 10 bases aligning to TRBD1. Germline V gene sequence: CDR1 SQVTM, CDR2 ANQGSEA. J lost 2 bases, V lost 4 bases, and 2 bases had no gene match. This CDR3 spans 13 amino acids. The CDR3 loop reads CSVATGGPYEQYF. CDR3 DNA sequence: TGCAGCGTTGCGACAGGGGGCCCCTACGAGCAGTACTTC.

CDR3 residues: CASSVGQSPYNEQFF. In nucleotides, the CDR3 is TGTGCCAGCAGTGTGGGACAGAGCCCCTACAATGAGCAGTTCTTC. The genes are TRBV2 and TRBJ2-1; 7 bases are a match to TRBD1. Germline V gene lookup returns CDR1 SNHLY and CDR2 FYNNEI. J was trimmed by 2 bases and V by 4 bases; bases with no gene match: 5. The CDR3 contains 15 residues.

This clone appeared once. This chain links TRBV28 with TRBJ1-2; D unresolved. This CDR3 is built from 13 residues. Deletions cut 6 bases from V and 7 bases from J, with 15 bases between. Germline V gene data show CDR1 as MDHEN and CDR2 as SYDVKM. CDR3 sequence reads: CASRTGGLGGYTF. The CDR3 bases are TGTGCCAGCAGGACTGGAGGACTAGGTGGCTACACCTTC.

This clone was observed once. The V and J genes are TRBV11-2 and TRBJ1-4; no reliable D call. V was pared by 3 bases and J by 7 bases, with 15 bases between. This CDR3 is 15 amino acids long. Germline V gene lookup returns CDR1 SGHAT and CDR2 FQNNGV. CDR3 in amino acids: CASSFTHIAGEKLFF. CDR3 coding DNA: TGTGCCAGCAGCTTTACTCATATAGCCGGTGAAAAACTGTTTTTT.

This clone was detected only a few times. V usage is TRBV18 and J usage is TRBJ2-5; 8 nucleotides match TRBD1. The length of the CDR3 is 19 residues. J gave up 2 bases and V 3 bases, and 17 bases lay outside the gene matches. The germline V gene has CDR1 KGHSH and CDR2 LQKENI. CDR3 DNA sequence: TGTGCCAGCTCACCTAGGCCCTGGACAGGGCACGAACAACAAGAGACCCAGTACTTC. This sequence encodes CASSPRPWTGHEQQETQYF. Full variable domain (missing parts from reference TRBV18 and TRBJ2-5): NAGVMQNPRHLVRRRGQEARLRCSPMKGHSHVYWYRQLPEEGLKFMVYLQKENIIDESGMPKERFSAEFPKEGPSILRIQQVVRGDSAAYFCASSPRPWTGHEQQETQYFGPGTRLLVL.

V gene TRBV20-1 combines with J gene TRBJ2-7, with D tentatively TRBD2 (6 bases). This CDR3 has 11 amino acids. Trimming shortened V by 6 bases and J by 4 bases, and 10 bases separated the two germline ends. Germline CDR1 and CDR2: DFQATT and SNEGSKA (reference sequence). CDR3 nucleotides: TGCAGTGCAGTAGGAGGGTACGAGCAGTACTTC. Translated: CSAVGGYEQYF.

The chain joins TRBV18 to TRBJ2-5, with D possibly matching TRBD2 (5 bases). The J call may be incorrect, as the DNA end agrees better with TRBJ2-7. This CDR3 spans 16 amino acids. In germline, CDR1 is KGHSH, CDR2 LQKENI. The CDR3 DNA sequence: TGTGCCAGCTCACCTGGCTCGGGGTCTTCTCTCTACGAGCAGTACTTC. It specifies CASSPGSGSSLYEQYF.

CDR3: CASSQVFGRGEAFF. DNA of the CDR3: TGTGCCAGCAGCCAAGTGTTCGGAAGGGGAGAAGCTTTCTTT. The chain joins TRBV14 to TRBJ1-1; tentatively, D is TRBD1 (5 bases). Germline V gene data show CDR1 as SGHDN and CDR2 as FVKESK. Trimming cost V 1 base and J 8 bases, with 14 bases left between them. The CDR3 consists of 14 residues.

The chain couples TRBV5-1 to TRBJ1-2; TRBD1 matches 7 bases. Germline V gene lookup returns CDR1 SGHRS and CDR2 YFSETQ. Trimming took 4 bases from V and 4 from J; bases not matched to a gene: 10. This CDR3 is 15 amino acids long. In DNA, the CDR3 is TGCGCCAGCAGCCCAAACGGACAGGCCAGCTATGGCTACACCTTC. Translation: CASSPNGQASYGYTF.

V and J are TRBV2 and TRBJ2-3; no definite D call. V shed 3 bases and J shed 6 bases, with 13 bases lying between them. In germline, CDR1 is SNHLY, CDR2 FYNNEI. The CDR3 runs to 14 residues. CDR3 DNA: TGTGCCAGCAGTGAGAGGCTGACTTTCGATACGCAGTATTTT. Translated, it gives CASSERLTFDTQYF. The variable domain in full, with the rest retrieved from reference TRBV2 and TRBJ2-3, is EPEVTQTPSHQVTQMGQEVILRCVPISNHLYFYWYRQILGQKVEFLVSFYNNEISEKSEIFDDQFSVERPDGSNFTLKIRSTKLEDSAMYFCASSERLTFDTQYFGPGTRLTVL.